This T cell receptor (beta chain) was retrieved from a study of T cell clonality in common variable immunodeficiency. The ends were cut back, 1 base at V and 5 bases at J, with 6 bases in the middle. This CDR3 has 12 residues. In germline, CDR1 is GTSNPN, CDR2 SVGIG (reference sequence). This clone has a count of ten or more. The read finishes 3 residues shy of the CDR3 end, and the germline J gene is used to complete it. Sequenced by immunoSEQ multiplex PCR; TCRdb stores in-frame clones only, minus some. The data show more than 30,000 clones, with none appearing a single time. V usage is TRBV30 and J usage is TRBJ1-5; no reliable D call. Material for sequencing was peripheral blood mononuclear cells. The sequence was obtained from a person between 18 and 75 years old in good health. The CDR3 protein is CAWSGTDQPQHF. The covered CDR3 bases are TGTGCCTGGAGTGGCACAGATCAGCCC. The full variable domain, its missing parts supplied by reference TRBV30 and TRBJ1-5, is SQTIHQWPATLVQPVGSPLSLECTVEGTSNPNLYWYRQAAGRGLQLLFYSVGIGQISSEVPQNLSASRPQDRQFILSSKKLLLSDSGFYLCAWSGTDQPQHFGDGTRLSIL.